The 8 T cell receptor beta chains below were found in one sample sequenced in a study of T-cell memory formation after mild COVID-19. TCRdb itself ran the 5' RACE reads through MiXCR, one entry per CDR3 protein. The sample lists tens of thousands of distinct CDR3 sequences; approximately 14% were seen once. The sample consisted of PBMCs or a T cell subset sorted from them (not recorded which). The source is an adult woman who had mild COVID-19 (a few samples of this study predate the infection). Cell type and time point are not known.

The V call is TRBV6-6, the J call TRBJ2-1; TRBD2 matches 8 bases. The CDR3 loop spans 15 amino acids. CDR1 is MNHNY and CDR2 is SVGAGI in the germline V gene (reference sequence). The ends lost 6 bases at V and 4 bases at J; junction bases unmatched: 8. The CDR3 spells CASSSFSGGYNEQFF. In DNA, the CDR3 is TGTGCCAGCAGCTCCTTCAGCGGGGGATACAATGAGCAGTTCTTC.

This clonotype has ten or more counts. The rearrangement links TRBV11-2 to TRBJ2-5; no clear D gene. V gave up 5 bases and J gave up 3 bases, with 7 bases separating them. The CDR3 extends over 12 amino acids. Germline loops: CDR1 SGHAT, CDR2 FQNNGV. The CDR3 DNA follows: TGTGCCAGCAGCACCAAAAAAGAGACCCAGTACTTC. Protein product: CASSTKKETQYF.

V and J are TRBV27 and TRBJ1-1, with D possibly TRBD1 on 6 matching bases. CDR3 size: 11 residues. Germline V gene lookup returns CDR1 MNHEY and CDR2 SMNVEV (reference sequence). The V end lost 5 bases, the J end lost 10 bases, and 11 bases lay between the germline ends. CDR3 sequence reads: CASSLGARAFF. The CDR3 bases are TGTGCCAGCAGTCTGGGGGCTAGAGCTTTCTTT.

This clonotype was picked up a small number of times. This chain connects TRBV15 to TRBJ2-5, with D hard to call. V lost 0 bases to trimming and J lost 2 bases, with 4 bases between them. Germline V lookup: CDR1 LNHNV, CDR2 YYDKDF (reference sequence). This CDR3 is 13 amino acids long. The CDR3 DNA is TGTGCCACCAGCAGAGAAGGGCAAGAGACCCAGTACTTC. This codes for CATSREGQETQYF.

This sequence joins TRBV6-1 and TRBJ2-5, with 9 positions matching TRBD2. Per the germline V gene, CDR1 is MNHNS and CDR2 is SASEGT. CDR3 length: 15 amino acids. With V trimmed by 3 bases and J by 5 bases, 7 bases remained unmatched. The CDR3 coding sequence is TGTGCCAGCAGTGACCATAGCGGGGGTGGGGAGACCCAGTACTTC. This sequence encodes CASSDHSGGGETQYF.

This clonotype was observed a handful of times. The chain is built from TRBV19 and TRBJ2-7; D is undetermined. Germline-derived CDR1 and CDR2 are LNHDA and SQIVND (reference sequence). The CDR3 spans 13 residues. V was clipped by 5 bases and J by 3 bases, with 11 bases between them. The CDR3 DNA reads TGTGCCAGTAGTCCGAGTCTAGGCTACGAGCAGTACTTC. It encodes CASSPSLGYEQYF.

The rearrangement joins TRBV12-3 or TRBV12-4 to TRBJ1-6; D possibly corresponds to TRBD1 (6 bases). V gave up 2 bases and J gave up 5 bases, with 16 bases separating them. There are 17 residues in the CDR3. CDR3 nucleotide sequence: TGTGCCAGCAGTTTACGGGGGGGAGGGGGGCATAATTCACCCCTCCACTTT. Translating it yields CASSLRGGGGHNSPLHF.

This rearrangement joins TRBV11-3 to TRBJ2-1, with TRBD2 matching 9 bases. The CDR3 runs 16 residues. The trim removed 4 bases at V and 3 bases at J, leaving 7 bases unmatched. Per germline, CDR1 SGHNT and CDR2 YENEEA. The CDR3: CASSSDSGSSYNEQFF. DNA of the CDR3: TGTGCCAGCAGCTCCGATAGCGGGAGCAGCTACAATGAGCAGTTCTTC.